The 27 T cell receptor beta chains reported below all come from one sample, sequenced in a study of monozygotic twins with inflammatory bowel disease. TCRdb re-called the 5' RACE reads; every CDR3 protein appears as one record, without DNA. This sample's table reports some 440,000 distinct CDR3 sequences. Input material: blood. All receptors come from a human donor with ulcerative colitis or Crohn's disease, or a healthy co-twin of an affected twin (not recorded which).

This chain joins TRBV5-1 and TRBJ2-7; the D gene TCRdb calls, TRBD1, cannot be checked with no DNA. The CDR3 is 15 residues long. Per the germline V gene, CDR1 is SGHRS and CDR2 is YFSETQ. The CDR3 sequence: CASSLAGDMIYEQYF.

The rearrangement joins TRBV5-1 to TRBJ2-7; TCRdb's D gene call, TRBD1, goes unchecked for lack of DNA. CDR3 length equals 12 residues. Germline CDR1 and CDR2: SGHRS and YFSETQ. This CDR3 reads CASSSGQGEQYF.

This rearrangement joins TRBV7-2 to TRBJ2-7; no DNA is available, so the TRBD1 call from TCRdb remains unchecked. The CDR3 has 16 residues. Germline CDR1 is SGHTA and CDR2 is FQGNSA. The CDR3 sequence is CASSFAGTGSLYEQYF.

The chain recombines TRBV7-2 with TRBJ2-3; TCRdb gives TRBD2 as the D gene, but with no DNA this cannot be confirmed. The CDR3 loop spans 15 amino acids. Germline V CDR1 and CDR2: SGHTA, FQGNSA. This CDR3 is CASSFGGGQADTQYF.

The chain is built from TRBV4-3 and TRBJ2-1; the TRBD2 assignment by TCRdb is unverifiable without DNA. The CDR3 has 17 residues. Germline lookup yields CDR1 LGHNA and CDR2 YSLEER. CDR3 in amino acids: CASSQDMASGRAHEQFF.

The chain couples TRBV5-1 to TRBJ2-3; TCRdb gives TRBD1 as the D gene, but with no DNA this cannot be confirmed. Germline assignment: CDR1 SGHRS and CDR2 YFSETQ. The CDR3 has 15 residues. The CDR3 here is CASSRNRGGTDTQYF.

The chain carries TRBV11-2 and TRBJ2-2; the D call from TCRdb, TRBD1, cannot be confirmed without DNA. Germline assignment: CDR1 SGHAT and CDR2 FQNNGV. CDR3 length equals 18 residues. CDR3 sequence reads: CASSLDAGQGRNTGELFF.

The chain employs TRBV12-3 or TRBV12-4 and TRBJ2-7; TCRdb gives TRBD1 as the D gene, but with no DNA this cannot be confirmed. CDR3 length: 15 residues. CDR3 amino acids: CASRDTGASGGEQYF.

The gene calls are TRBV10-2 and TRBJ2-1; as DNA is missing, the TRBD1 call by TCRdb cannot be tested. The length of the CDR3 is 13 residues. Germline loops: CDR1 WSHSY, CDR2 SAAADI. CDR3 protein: CATSAGRYNEQFF.

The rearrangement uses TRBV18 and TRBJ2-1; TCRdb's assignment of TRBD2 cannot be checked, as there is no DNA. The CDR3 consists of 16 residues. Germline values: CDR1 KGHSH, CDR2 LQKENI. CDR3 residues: CASSPFLIRGGNEQFF.

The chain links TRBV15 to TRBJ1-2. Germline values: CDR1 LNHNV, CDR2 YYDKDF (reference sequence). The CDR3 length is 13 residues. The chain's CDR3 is CATSEGFNYGYTF.

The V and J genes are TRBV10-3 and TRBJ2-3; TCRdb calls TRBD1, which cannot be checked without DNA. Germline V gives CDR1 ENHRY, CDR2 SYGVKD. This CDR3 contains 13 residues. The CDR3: CAISRDRTDTQYF.

The CDR3 sequence: CASLLRGTGNTGELFF. The V call is TRBV5-6, the J call TRBJ2-2; absent DNA, TCRdb's TRBD1 call cannot be checked. Germline V gene sequence: CDR1 SGHDT, CDR2 YYEEEE. The CDR3 is made up of 16 amino acids.

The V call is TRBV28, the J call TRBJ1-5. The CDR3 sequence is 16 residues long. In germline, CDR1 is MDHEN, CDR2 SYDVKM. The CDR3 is CASSLAQGDSNQPQHF.

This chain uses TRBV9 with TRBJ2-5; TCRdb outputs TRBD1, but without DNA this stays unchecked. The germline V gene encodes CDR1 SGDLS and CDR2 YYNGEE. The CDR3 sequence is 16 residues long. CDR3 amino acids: CASSVTATGAKETQYF.

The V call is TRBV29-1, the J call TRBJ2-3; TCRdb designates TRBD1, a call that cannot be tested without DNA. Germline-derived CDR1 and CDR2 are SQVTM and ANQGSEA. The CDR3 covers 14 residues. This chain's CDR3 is CSVEEGQGAGTQYF.

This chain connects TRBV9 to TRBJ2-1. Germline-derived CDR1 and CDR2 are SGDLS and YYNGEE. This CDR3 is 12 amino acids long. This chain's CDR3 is CASSVAANEQFF. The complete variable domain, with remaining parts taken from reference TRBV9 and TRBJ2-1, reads DSGVTQTPKHLITATGQRVTLRCSPRSGDLSVYWYQQSLDQGLQFLIQYYNGEERAKGNILERFSAQQFPDLHSELNLSSLELGDSALYFCASSVAANEQFFGPGTRLTVL.

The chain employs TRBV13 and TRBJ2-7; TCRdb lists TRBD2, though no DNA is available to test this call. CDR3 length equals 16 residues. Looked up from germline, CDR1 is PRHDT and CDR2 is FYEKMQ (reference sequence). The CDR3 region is CASSPPTLAGVYEQYF.

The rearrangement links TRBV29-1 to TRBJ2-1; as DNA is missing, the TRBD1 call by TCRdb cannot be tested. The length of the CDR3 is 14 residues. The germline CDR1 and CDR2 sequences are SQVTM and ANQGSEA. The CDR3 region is CSVEFRDQGNEQFF.

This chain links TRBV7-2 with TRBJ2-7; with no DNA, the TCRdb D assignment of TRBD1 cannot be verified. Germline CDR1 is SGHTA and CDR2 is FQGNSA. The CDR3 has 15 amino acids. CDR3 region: CASSSNGWRGNEQYF.

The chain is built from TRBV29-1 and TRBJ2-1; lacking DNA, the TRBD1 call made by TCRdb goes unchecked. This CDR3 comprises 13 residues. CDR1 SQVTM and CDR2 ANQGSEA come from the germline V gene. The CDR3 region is CSVVRDNYNEQFF.

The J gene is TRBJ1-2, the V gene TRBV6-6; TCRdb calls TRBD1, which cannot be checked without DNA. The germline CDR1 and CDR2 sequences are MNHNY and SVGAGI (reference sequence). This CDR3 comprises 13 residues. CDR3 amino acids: CASTRGTDGGYTF.

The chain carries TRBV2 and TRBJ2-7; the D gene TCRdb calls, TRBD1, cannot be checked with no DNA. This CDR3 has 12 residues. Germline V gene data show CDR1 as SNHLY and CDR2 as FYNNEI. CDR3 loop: CASSPTGGRQYF.

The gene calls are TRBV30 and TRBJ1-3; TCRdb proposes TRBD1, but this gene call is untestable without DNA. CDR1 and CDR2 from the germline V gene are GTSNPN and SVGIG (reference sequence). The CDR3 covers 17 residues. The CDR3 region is CAWSLFIGTDSGNTIYF.

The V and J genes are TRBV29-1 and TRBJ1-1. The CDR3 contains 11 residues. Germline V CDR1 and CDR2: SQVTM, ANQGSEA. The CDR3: CSVAQNTEAFF.

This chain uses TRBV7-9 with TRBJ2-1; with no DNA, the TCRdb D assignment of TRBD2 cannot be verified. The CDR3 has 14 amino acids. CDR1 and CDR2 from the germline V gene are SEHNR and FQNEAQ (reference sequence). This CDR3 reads CASRLGVNVGEQFF.

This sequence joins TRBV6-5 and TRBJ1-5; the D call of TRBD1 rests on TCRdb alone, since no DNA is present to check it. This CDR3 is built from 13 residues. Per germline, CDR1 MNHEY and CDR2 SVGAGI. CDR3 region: CASSYVRDQPQHF.